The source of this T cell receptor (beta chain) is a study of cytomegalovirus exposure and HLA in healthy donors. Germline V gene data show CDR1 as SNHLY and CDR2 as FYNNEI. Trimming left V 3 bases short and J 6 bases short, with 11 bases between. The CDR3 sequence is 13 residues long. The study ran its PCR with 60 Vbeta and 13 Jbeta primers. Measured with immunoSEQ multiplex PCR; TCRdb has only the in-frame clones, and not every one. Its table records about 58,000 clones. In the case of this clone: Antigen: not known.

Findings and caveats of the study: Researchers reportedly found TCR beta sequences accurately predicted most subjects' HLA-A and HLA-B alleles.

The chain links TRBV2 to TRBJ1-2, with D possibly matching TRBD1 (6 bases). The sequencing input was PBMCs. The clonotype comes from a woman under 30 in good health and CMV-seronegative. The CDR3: CASSEGGPNGYTF. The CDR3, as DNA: TGTGCCAGCAGTGAGGGGGGGCCCAATGGCTACACCTTC.